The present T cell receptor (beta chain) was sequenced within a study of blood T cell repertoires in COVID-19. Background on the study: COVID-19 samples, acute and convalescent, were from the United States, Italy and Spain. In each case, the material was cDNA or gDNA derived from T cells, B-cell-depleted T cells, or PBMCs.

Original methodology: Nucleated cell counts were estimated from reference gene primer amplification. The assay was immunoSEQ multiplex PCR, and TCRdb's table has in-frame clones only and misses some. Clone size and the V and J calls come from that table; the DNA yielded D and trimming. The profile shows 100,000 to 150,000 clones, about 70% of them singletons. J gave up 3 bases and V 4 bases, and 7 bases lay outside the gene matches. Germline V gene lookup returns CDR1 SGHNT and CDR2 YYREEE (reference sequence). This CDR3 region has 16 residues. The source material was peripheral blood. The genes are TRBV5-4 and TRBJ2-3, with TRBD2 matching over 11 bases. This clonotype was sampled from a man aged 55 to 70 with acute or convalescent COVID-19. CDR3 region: CASSDRTSGLTDTQYF. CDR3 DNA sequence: TGTGCCAGCAGCGATAGGACTAGCGGGTTAACAGATACGCAGTATTTT.